The rows below give T cell receptor beta chains drawn from one sample of a study of vaccination and CD4 T cells after COVID-19. Their antigens remain unidentified. TCRdb used MiXCR to reprocess the PCR reads, holding one entry per CDR3 protein. Among some 8,900 distinct CDR3 sequences, 30% to 45% were seen once, and the ten largest hold more than 6.5%. Sequencing used CD4+ T cells from blood, cultured in vitro. These receptors were taken from a human donor in good health. The CDR3 runs from the conserved cysteine through the conserved F or W. A D gene is named only where the DNA matches it firmly. A clone size is listed for some rows: how often the clone was seen (once, few, many), or a class if it is expanded.

abundance: .; d_gene: .; v_gene: TRBV7-9; j_gene: TRBJ2-2; CDR3nt: TGTGCCAGCAGCTTTGGCCTTAACACCGGGGAGCTGTTTTTT; CDR3aa: CASSFGLNTGELFF
abundance: .; d_gene: TRBD2; v_gene: TRBV27; j_gene: TRBJ2-7; CDR3nt: TGTGCCAGCAGTTCACTCCGGGAGGGGTTTCGCGAGCAGCACTTC; CDR3aa: CASSSLREGFREQHF
abundance: .; d_gene: .; v_gene: TRBV7-2; j_gene: TRBJ2-5; CDR3nt: TGTGCCAGCAGACCCCAGACTTACAGTGGAGAGACCCAGTACTTC; CDR3aa: CASRPQTYSGETQYF
abundance: .; d_gene: TRBD2; v_gene: TRBV28; j_gene: TRBJ2-5; CDR3nt: TGTGCCAGCAGTTTAGCGGGAGGGCTCAGAGAGACCCAGTACTTC; CDR3aa: CASSLAGGLRETQYF
abundance: .; d_gene: .; v_gene: TRBV6-1; j_gene: TRBJ1-5; CDR3nt: TGTGCCAGCAGGGGAAGAGGCTTCAATCAGCCCCAGCATTTT; CDR3aa: CASRGRGFNQPQHF
abundance: few; d_gene: TRBD1; v_gene: TRBV20-1; j_gene: TRBJ2-7; CDR3nt: TGCAGTGCTAGAGATCTTGGACAGGATTTCTACGAGCAGTACTTC; CDR3aa: CSARDLGQDFYEQYF
abundance: .; d_gene: .; v_gene: TRBV6-5; j_gene: TRBJ1-2; CDR3nt: TGTGCCAGCAGTTATGCTAGGATGGGAAACTTCTATGGCTACACCTTC; CDR3aa: CASSYARMGNFYGYTF
abundance: .; d_gene: .; v_gene: TRBV9; j_gene: TRBJ2-5; CDR3nt: TGTGCCAGCAATTTAGCCGGAACAGTGGAGACCCAGTACTTC; CDR3aa: CASNLAGTVETQYF
abundance: few; d_gene: TRBD1; v_gene: TRBV12-3/TRBV12-4; j_gene: TRBJ1-5; CDR3nt: TGTGCCAGCACTCTCAGGGGGGCAGGGGATCAGCCCCAGCATTTT; CDR3aa: CASTLRGAGDQPQHF
abundance: few; d_gene: .; v_gene: TRBV7-9; j_gene: TRBJ1-1; CDR3nt: TGTGCCAGCAGCTTAGGGACGGGGACTGAAGCTTTCTTT; CDR3aa: CASSLGTGTEAFF
abundance: once; d_gene: .; v_gene: TRBV9; j_gene: TRBJ1-5; CDR3nt: TGTGCCAGCAGCGTAGATGCGGCAAATCAGCCCCAGCATTTT; CDR3aa: CASSVDAANQPQHF
abundance: .; d_gene: .; v_gene: TRBV20-1; j_gene: TRBJ2-3; CDR3nt: TGCAGTGCTGGGCAATTGACCACAGATACGCAGTATTTT; CDR3aa: CSAGQLTTDTQYF
abundance: .; d_gene: .; v_gene: TRBV28; j_gene: TRBJ1-2; CDR3nt: TGTGCCAGCAGCCTTAGGAACAGCAACTATGGCTACACCTTC; CDR3aa: CASSLRNSNYGYTF
abundance: .; d_gene: .; v_gene: TRBV24-1; j_gene: TRBJ1-2; CDR3nt: TGTGCCACCAAAGCCTGGGCCCACGGTGGCTACACCTTC; CDR3aa: CATKAWAHGGYTF
abundance: few; d_gene: .; v_gene: TRBV20-1; j_gene: TRBJ2-1; CDR3nt: TGCAGTGCTAGAGATTCGGAGGGTACCGTCTACAATGAGCAGTTCTTC; CDR3aa: CSARDSEGTVYNEQFF
abundance: .; d_gene: TRBD1; v_gene: TRBV2; j_gene: TRBJ1-2; CDR3nt: TGTGCCAGCAGCCCGGACAGGACAACCTATGGCTACACCTTC; CDR3aa: CASSPDRTTYGYTF
abundance: .; d_gene: .; v_gene: TRBV27; j_gene: TRBJ2-7; CDR3nt: TGTGCCAGCAGTCCTACCCGCCATCGAGTTGTGGACTCCTACGAGCAGTACTTC; CDR3aa: CASSPTRHRVVDSYEQYF
abundance: .; d_gene: TRBD2; v_gene: TRBV6-1; j_gene: TRBJ2-7; CDR3nt: TGTGCCAGCAGTGAAGGGTCCGGAGGTAGCGGGATATACGAGCAGTACTTC; CDR3aa: CASSEGSGGSGIYEQYF
abundance: .; d_gene: TRBD2; v_gene: TRBV28; j_gene: TRBJ2-7; CDR3nt: TGTGCCAGCAGCCGAACCTTAGCGGGAGGCCTCTCCTACGAGCAGTACTTC; CDR3aa: CASSRTLAGGLSYEQYF
abundance: .; d_gene: TRBD2; v_gene: TRBV12-3/TRBV12-4; j_gene: TRBJ2-1; CDR3nt: TGTGCCAGCAGGAGAGCGGGAGGGCTTATGAATGAGCAGTTCTTC; CDR3aa: CASRRAGGLMNEQFF
abundance: .; d_gene: .; v_gene: TRBV6-2/TRBV6-3; j_gene: TRBJ1-6; CDR3nt: TGTGCCAGCACCCTCCGGGCCGATAATTCACCCCTCCACTTT; CDR3aa: CASTLRADNSPLHF
abundance: .; d_gene: TRBD1; v_gene: TRBV6-2/TRBV6-3; j_gene: TRBJ1-5; CDR3nt: TGTGCCAGCAGTCGACAGGGGAACAGCAATCAGCCCCAGCATTTT; CDR3aa: CASSRQGNSNQPQHF
abundance: .; d_gene: .; v_gene: TRBV6-4; j_gene: TRBJ1-2; CDR3nt: TGTGCCAGCAGTGAAGCCAGGGCCTCGCGAGCTAACTATGGCTACACCTTC; CDR3aa: CASSEARASRANYGYTF
abundance: .; d_gene: TRBD1; v_gene: TRBV7-3; j_gene: TRBJ1-1; CDR3nt: TGTGCCAGCAGCTTAGATGGGACAGGGGACACTGAAGCTTTCTTT; CDR3aa: CASSLDGTGDTEAFF
abundance: .; d_gene: TRBD1; v_gene: TRBV10-3; j_gene: TRBJ2-1; CDR3nt: TGTGCCATACAGCTGGGGCAGGGGGCTTACAATGAGCAGTTCTTC; CDR3aa: CAIQLGQGAYNEQFF
abundance: .; d_gene: .; v_gene: TRBV24-1; j_gene: TRBJ2-1; CDR3nt: TGTGCCACCAGTGACCTCCGTGGAAGTATAAATGAGCAGTTCTTC; CDR3aa: CATSDLRGSINEQFF
abundance: .; d_gene: TRBD2; v_gene: TRBV20-1; j_gene: TRBJ2-7; CDR3nt: TGCAGTGCTAGAGGCCTAGCGGGAAACTACGAGCAGTACTTC; CDR3aa: CSARGLAGNYEQYF
abundance: few; d_gene: .; v_gene: TRBV20-1; j_gene: TRBJ2-1; CDR3nt: TGCAGTGCTAGCGGGACTCCCTCCTACAATGAGCAGTTCTTC; CDR3aa: CSASGTPSYNEQFF
abundance: .; d_gene: TRBD1; v_gene: TRBV6-2/TRBV6-3; j_gene: TRBJ2-7; CDR3nt: TGTGCCAGCAGTTTGTCAGGGACAGGCGATTCCGGGGAGCAGTACTTC; CDR3aa: CASSLSGTGDSGEQYF
abundance: .; d_gene: .; v_gene: TRBV25-1; j_gene: TRBJ1-1; CDR3nt: TGTGCCAGCAGCTATGGACAGTCGCTGAACACTGAAGCTTTCTTT; CDR3aa: CASSYGQSLNTEAFF
abundance: .; d_gene: TRBD2; v_gene: TRBV7-3; j_gene: TRBJ2-3; CDR3nt: TGTGCCAGCAGCTTCTCCGGGACTAGCGGGCTACCAACCACAGATACGCAGTATTTT; CDR3aa: CASSFSGTSGLPTTDTQYF
abundance: .; d_gene: .; v_gene: TRBV21-1; j_gene: TRBJ2-2; CDR3nt: TGTGCCAGCAGCAAGCCAGGGGAGGCCGGGGAGCTGTTTTTT; CDR3aa: CASSKPGEAGELFF
abundance: few; d_gene: TRBD1; v_gene: TRBV7-6; j_gene: TRBJ1-5; CDR3nt: TGTGCCAGCAGCTTGGGACAGGGTAATCAGCCCCAGCATTTT; CDR3aa: CASSLGQGNQPQHF
abundance: .; d_gene: .; v_gene: TRBV7-9; j_gene: TRBJ1-6; CDR3nt: TGTGCCAGCAGCTTAGAGCAGGGTGAAAATTCACCCCTCCACTTT; CDR3aa: CASSLEQGENSPLHF
abundance: .; d_gene: .; v_gene: TRBV5-1; j_gene: TRBJ2-7; CDR3nt: TGCGCCAGCAGCTCCGTGAGGAGCAGCTCCTACGAGCAGTACTTC; CDR3aa: CASSSVRSSSYEQYF
abundance: once; d_gene: .; v_gene: TRBV7-3; j_gene: TRBJ2-3; CDR3nt: TGTGCCAGCAGCCTCACCCTACTAGGGGTCGGGCATACGCAGTATTTT; CDR3aa: CASSLTLLGVGHTQYF
abundance: few; d_gene: .; v_gene: TRBV24-1; j_gene: TRBJ2-3; CDR3nt: TGTGCCACCAGCTCCGAGGGCACAGATACGCAGTATTTT; CDR3aa: CATSSEGTDTQYF
abundance: .; d_gene: .; v_gene: TRBV20-1; j_gene: TRBJ2-3; CDR3nt: TGCAGTGCCACGCAGACTAGTTTCCGTGGTACGCAGTATTTT; CDR3aa: CSATQTSFRGTQYF
abundance: .; d_gene: .; v_gene: TRBV7-2; j_gene: TRBJ2-7; CDR3nt: TGTGCCAGCAGCTCTCAAGCCGAGCAGTACTTC; CDR3aa: CASSSQAEQYF
abundance: .; d_gene: .; v_gene: TRBV7-8; j_gene: TRBJ1-5; CDR3nt: TGTGCCAGCAGCCGCAACCGACCGCCTCGAAGTCAGCCCCAGCATTTT; CDR3aa: CASSRNRPPRSQPQHF
abundance: few; d_gene: TRBD1; v_gene: TRBV20-1; j_gene: TRBJ2-1; CDR3nt: TGCAGTGCTAGGAAGATTGACAGGGACGGCAATGAGCAGTTCTTC; CDR3aa: CSARKIDRDGNEQFF
abundance: .; d_gene: .; v_gene: TRBV5-1; j_gene: TRBJ1-2; CDR3nt: TGCGCCAGCAGCCAGTCTTTACTCCTGGACAGACGTTATGGCTACACCTTC; CDR3aa: CASSQSLLLDRRYGYTF
abundance: .; d_gene: .; v_gene: TRBV10-3; j_gene: TRBJ1-5; CDR3nt: TGTGCCATCAGTGACAGTACTAATCAGCCCCAGCATTTT; CDR3aa: CAISDSTNQPQHF
abundance: .; d_gene: .; v_gene: TRBV7-9; j_gene: TRBJ1-1; CDR3nt: TGTGCCAGCAGCCCATCTATATGGGAGAACACTGAAGCTTTCTTT; CDR3aa: CASSPSIWENTEAFF
abundance: few; d_gene: .; v_gene: TRBV4-2; j_gene: TRBJ2-7; CDR3nt: TGTGCCAGCAGCCAAGAGCCGGGAGTAGGCGAGCAGTACTTC; CDR3aa: CASSQEPGVGEQYF
abundance: .; d_gene: .; v_gene: TRBV5-6; j_gene: TRBJ1-1; CDR3nt: TGTGCCAGCAGCTCCACAGAGAACACTGAAGCTTTCTTT; CDR3aa: CASSSTENTEAFF
abundance: few; d_gene: .; v_gene: TRBV7-6; j_gene: TRBJ1-5; CDR3nt: TGTGCCAGCAGCTCGGACCGTGATCAGCCCCAGCATTTT; CDR3aa: CASSSDRDQPQHF
abundance: few; d_gene: TRBD1; v_gene: TRBV27; j_gene: TRBJ2-7; CDR3nt: TGTGCCAGCAGGGGGGTCGGACAGGGGGCATACGAGCAGTACTTC; CDR3aa: CASRGVGQGAYEQYF
abundance: .; d_gene: .; v_gene: TRBV28; j_gene: TRBJ1-1; CDR3nt: TGTGCCAGCCCCCCTGGGGGGCTCCTCAGATCTATGAACACTGAAGCTTTCTTT; CDR3aa: CASPPGGLLRSMNTEAFF
abundance: few; d_gene: TRBD2; v_gene: TRBV7-9; j_gene: TRBJ2-1; CDR3nt: TGTGCCAGCAGCTTAGTGACCGGGACTAGTAATGAGCAGTTCTTC; CDR3aa: CASSLVTGTSNEQFF
abundance: .; d_gene: TRBD1; v_gene: TRBV20-1; j_gene: TRBJ1-1; CDR3nt: TGCAGTGCTAGTGCCGGGACAGGGAAAACTGAAGCTTTCTTT; CDR3aa: CSASAGTGKTEAFF
abundance: .; d_gene: TRBD1; v_gene: TRBV10-3; j_gene: TRBJ1-5; CDR3nt: TGTGCCACCAGGGACAGGGGGGGTCCGGATCAGCCCCAGCATTTT; CDR3aa: CATRDRGGPDQPQHF
abundance: few; d_gene: TRBD2; v_gene: TRBV6-1; j_gene: TRBJ2-1; CDR3nt: TGTGCCAGCCGCTTAGCGGGAGGCCCGCCGGTCTTC; CDR3aa: CASRLAGGPPVF
abundance: few; d_gene: .; v_gene: TRBV5-6; j_gene: TRBJ2-5; CDR3nt: TGTGCCAGCAGCGTCGGACAGCAAGAGACCCAGTACTTC; CDR3aa: CASSVGQQETQYF
abundance: few; d_gene: .; v_gene: TRBV10-3; j_gene: TRBJ2-5; CDR3nt: TGTGCCATCAGACCTAGAGAAGGCCAAGAGACCCAGTACTTC; CDR3aa: CAIRPREGQETQYF
abundance: .; d_gene: .; v_gene: TRBV20-1; j_gene: TRBJ2-3; CDR3nt: TGCAGTGCTAGACGGTTTGCAGATACGCAGTATTTT; CDR3aa: CSARRFADTQYF
abundance: .; d_gene: .; v_gene: TRBV7-6; j_gene: TRBJ2-1; CDR3nt: TGTGCCAGCAGCCCCCGTGGACTGGCCATCGACAATGAGCAGTTCTTC; CDR3aa: CASSPRGLAIDNEQFF
abundance: few; d_gene: .; v_gene: TRBV10-3; j_gene: TRBJ2-7; CDR3nt: TGTGCCATCCAGGGCGGCACCGGACGCGAGCAGTACTTC; CDR3aa: CAIQGGTGREQYF
abundance: .; d_gene: .; v_gene: TRBV29-1; j_gene: TRBJ2-3; CDR3nt: TGCAGCGTTGGACAGGGCACAGATACGCAGTATTTT; CDR3aa: CSVGQGTDTQYF